Listed below are T cell receptor beta chains from one sample, sequenced in a study of PD-1 blockade in classical Hodgkin lymphoma. Some clones are missing from TCRdb's copy, which holds only in-frame ones; the method was immunoSEQ multiplex PCR. Of 130,000 to 150,000 clones listed, nearly 80% were seen once; the top ten hold about 9.2%. This material consisted of peripheral blood mononuclear cells (PBMCs), taken before the second cycle of nivolumab. These receptors were collected from a human donor with classical Hodgkin lymphoma. Both conserved end residues are part of each CDR3. The order of the fields is CDR3 length, V gene, J gene, clone size, D gene, CDR3 protein, CDR3 DNA. The D gene is left open where the match is weak. The size entry is marked missing in some rows and otherwise reads once, few, many or a size class.

13	TRBV28	TRBJ2-5	medium-sized	-	CASKKRGQETQYF	TGTGCCAGCAAAAAACGGGGTCAAGAGACCCAGTACTTC
15	TRBV21-1	TRBJ2-4	-	-	CASSKAGVAKNIQYF	TGTGCCAGCAGCAAAGCTGGGGTAGCCAAAAACATTCAGTACTTC
17	TRBV2	TRBJ1-3	-	-	CASSEAVPGGTGNTIYF	TGTGCCAGCAGTGAAGCGGTGCCCGGGGGGACTGGAAACACCATATATTTT
15	TRBV7-2	TRBJ1-1	-	-	CASSLEGGGNTEAFF	TGTGCCAGCAGCCTAGAGGGGGGTGGAAACACTGAAGCTTTCTTT
12	TRBV9	TRBJ2-2	-	-	CASSDLVGELFF	TGTGCCAGCAGCGATCTCGTCGGGGAGCTGTTTTTT
12	TRBV12-5	TRBJ1-1	-	-	CASARGETEAFF	TGTGCTAGTGCCCGGGGGGAGACTGAAGCTTTCTTT
14	TRBV6-5	TRBJ1-6	-	-	CASGNTGYNSPLHF	TGTGCCAGTGGAAATACAGGGTATAATTCACCCCTCCACTTT
13	TRBV27	TRBJ2-3	-	-	CASSPVGPDTQYF	TGTGCCAGCAGCCCCGTCGGGCCAGATACGCAGTATTTT
14	TRBV2	TRBJ1-2	-	-	CASAIFPQDYGYTF	TGTGCCAGCGCCATTTTTCCCCAGGACTATGGCTACACCTTC
15	TRBV6-6	TRBJ1-6	-	TRBD1	CASRLADRHNSPLHF	TGTGCCAGCAGGTTGGCGGACAGGCATAATTCACCCCTCCACTTT
11	TRBV29-1	TRBJ2-2	-	-	CSVGGGGELFF	TGCAGCGTCGGGGGTGGCGGGGAGCTGTTTTTT
14	TRBV7-2	TRBJ2-3	many	-	CASSLGDFTDTQYF	TGTGCCAGCAGCTTAGGGGACTTCACAGATACGCAGTATTTT
12	TRBV18	TRBJ2-5	-	-	CASSPQAETQYF	TGTGCCAGCTCACCACAAGCAGAGACCCAGTACTTC
13	TRBV11-3	TRBJ2-7	-	-	CASSLKGWHEQYF	TGTGCCAGCAGCTTAAAGGGCTGGCACGAGCAGTACTTC
14	TRBV7-2	TRBJ2-7	few	-	CASSLGPASYEQYF	TGTGCCAGCAGCTTAGGGCCAGCCTCCTACGAGCAGTACTTC
15	TRBV7-8	TRBJ2-3	-	-	CASSPTTLITDTQYF	TGTGCCAGCAGCCCGACTACTTTAATCACAGATACGCAGTATTTT
15	TRBV7-2	TRBJ2-2	once	TRBD2	CASSLAGTRLGELFF	TGTGCCAGCAGCTTAGCCGGGACTAGGCTTGGGGAGCTGTTTTTT
15	TRBV5-1	TRBJ2-2	-	TRBD2	CASSGGLAGTGELFF	TGCGCCAGCAGCGGGGGACTAGCGGGAACCGGGGAGCTGTTTTTT
13	TRBV7-2	TRBJ1-1	-	-	CASGTQGNTEAFF	TGTGCCAGCGGGACTCAGGGGAACACTGAAGCTTTCTTT
15	TRBV2	TRBJ1-4	-	TRBD1	CASTGQGQTNEKLFF	TGTGCCAGCACCGGACAGGGACAAACTAATGAAAAACTGTTTTTT
14	TRBV5-4	TRBJ2-5	-	TRBD1	CASSLGTEEETQYF	TGTGCCAGCAGCTTAGGGACAGAGGAAGAGACCCAGTACTTC
16	TRBV19	TRBJ2-1	-	-	CASSWKGPSSYNEQFF	TGTGCCAGTAGCTGGAAGGGCCCGAGCTCCTACAATGAGCAGTTCTTC
12	TRBV10-3	TRBJ2-7	-	TRBD1	CAISGNRGSVDF	TGTGCCATCAGTGGGAACAGGGGCTCCGTCGACTTC
14	TRBV2	TRBJ2-2	many	-	CASSEVTATGELFF	TGTGCCAGCAGTGAAGTGACAGCCACCGGGGAGCTGTTTTTT